Given below is one TCR beta chain in context. Its specificity is unknown. The entry originates in a study of cytomegalovirus exposure and HLA in healthy donors. PCR used 60 Vbeta primers and 13 Jbeta primers. Data came from immunoSEQ multiplex PCR; TCRdb stores just in-frame clones and leaves some out. The table lists 140,000 to 150,000 clones, approximately 9% of them singletons. V dropped 4 bases and J dropped 0; count of bases not matched to a gene: 10. Germline V gene sequence: CDR1 SGHTA, CDR2 FQGNSA. The CDR3 consists of 18 residues. Broader study findings: Investigators reported approximately 150 TCR beta chains as tied to cytomegalovirus.

V usage is TRBV7-2 and J usage is TRBJ2-7, with 12 bases aligning to TRBD2. The receptor was derived from a male donor in good health and CMV-seronegative. Sequencing was done on a sample of PBMCs. CDR3 region: CASSSRGLAGMASYEQYF. The CDR3 nucleotides are TGTGCCAGCAGCTCCCGAGGACTAGCGGGGATGGCCTCCTACGAGCAGTACTTC.